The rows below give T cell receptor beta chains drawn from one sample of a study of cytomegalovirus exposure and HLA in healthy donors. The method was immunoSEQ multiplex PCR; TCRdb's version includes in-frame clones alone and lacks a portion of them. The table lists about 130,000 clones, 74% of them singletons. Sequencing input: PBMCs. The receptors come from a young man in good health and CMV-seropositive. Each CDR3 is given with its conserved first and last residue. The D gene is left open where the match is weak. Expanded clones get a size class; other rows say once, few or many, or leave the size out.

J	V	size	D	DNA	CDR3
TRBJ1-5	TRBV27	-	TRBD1	TGTGCCAGCAGTCCAATCCTTGGACAGGGGGCGAATCAGCCCCAGCATTTT	CASSPILGQGANQPQHF
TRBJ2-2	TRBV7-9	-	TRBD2	TGTGCCAGCAGCAATAAGGCGCGGGGGGGCTTGCTCGGGGAGCTGTTTTTT	CASSNKARGGLLGELFF
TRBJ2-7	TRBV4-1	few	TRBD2	TGCGCCAGCAGCCAAGGCCCCCTTTTGGCAGCGGGAGGGCCCTACGAGCAGTACTTC	CASSQGPLLAAGGPYEQYF
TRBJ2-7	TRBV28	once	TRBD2	TGTGCCAGCAGTTTACTTCCGGGAGGCGATACTTCCTACGAGCAGTACTTC	CASSLLPGGDTSYEQYF
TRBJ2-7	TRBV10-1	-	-	TGCGCCAGCAGTGAGTTAGTCGACTACGAGCAGTACTTC	CASSELVDYEQYF
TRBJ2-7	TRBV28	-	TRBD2	TGTGCCAGCAGCCGACTAGCGGTGCTCTACTCCTACGAGCAGTACTTC	CASSRLAVLYSYEQYF
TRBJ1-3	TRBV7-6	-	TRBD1	TGTGCCAGCAGCATCCTTAGCGGGACAGGGGGAAACACCATATATTTT	CASSILSGTGGNTIYF
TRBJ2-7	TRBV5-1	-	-	TGCGCCAGCGGTCCAGTCCCAACCCCCTCCTCCTACGAGCAGTACTTC	CASGPVPTPSSYEQYF
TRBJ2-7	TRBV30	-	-	TGTGCCTGGAGTGTATGGGGGCCCGAGCAGTACTTC	CAWSVWGPEQYF
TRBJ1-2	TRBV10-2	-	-	TGCGCCAGCAGTGAGTCGACGGGAGGCTACACCTTC	CASSESTGGYTF
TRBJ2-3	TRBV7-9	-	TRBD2	TGTGCCAGCAGCTCTAGCGGGGGGGCCAAAGATACGCAGTATTTT	CASSSSGGAKDTQYF
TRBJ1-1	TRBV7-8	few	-	TGTGCCAGCAGCTTAGACCTCAGGAACACTGAAGCTTTCTTT	CASSLDLRNTEAFF
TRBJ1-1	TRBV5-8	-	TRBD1	TGTGCCAGCAGCCCTGGACAGGGGTTTTTTGACACTGAAGCTTTCTTT	CASSPGQGFFDTEAFF
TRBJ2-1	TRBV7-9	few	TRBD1	TGTGCCAGCAGACGGACAGGGAATGAGCAGTTCTTC	CASRRTGNEQFF
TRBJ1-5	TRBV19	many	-	TGTGCCAGTAGTAAGGGAGGGGGCAATCAGCCCCAGCATTTT	CASSKGGGNQPQHF
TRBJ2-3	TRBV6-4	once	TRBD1	TGTGCCAGCAGTGCCAACAGGGGGCACACAGATACGCAGTATTTT	CASSANRGHTDTQYF
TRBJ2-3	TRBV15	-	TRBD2	TGTGCCACCAGCGGGGGGGGTACCGCAGATACGCAGTATTTT	CATSGGGTADTQYF
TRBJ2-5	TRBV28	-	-	TGTGCCAGCAGTTTCGCAGGGCAGGCCCAAGAGACCCAGTACTTC	CASSFAGQAQETQYF
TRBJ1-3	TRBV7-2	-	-	TGTGCCAGCAGCTTATCCGGGTTCGGAAACACCATATATTTT	CASSLSGFGNTIYF
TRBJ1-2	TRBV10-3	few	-	TGTGCCATCAGTGAGTCGCCCGGGGGAGTACGAAACTATGGCTACACCTTC	CAISESPGGVRNYGYTF
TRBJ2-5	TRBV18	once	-	TGTGCCAGCTCCCCGGTGGCAGGGATCGAGACCCAGTACTTC	CASSPVAGIETQYF
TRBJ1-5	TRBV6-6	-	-	TGTGCCAGCAGTTACGGGGGCAGGGTGAGCAATCAGCCCCAGCATTTT	CASSYGGRVSNQPQHF
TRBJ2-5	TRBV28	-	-	TGTGCCAGCAGTTTATTTGCGGACAGTTCCCAAGAGACCCAGTACTTC	CASSLFADSSQETQYF
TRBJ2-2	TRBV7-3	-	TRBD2	TGTGCCAGCAGCAAAGGACTAGCGGGTGCCGGGGAGCTGTTTTTT	CASSKGLAGAGELFF
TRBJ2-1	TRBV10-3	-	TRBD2	TGTGCCATCCAGAATAGCGGGGGGGCAAATGAGCAGTTCTTC	CAIQNSGGANEQFF
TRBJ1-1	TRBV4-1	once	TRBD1	TGCGCCAGCAGAAGGCCCGGGACAGGGAACACTGAAGCTTTCTTT	CASRRPGTGNTEAFF
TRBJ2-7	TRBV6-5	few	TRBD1	TGTGCCAGCAGAGACAGGGGGCCCGAGCAGTACTTC	CASRDRGPEQYF
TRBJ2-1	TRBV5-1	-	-	TGCGCCAGCAGCCTAAACAGGGTACATGAGCAGTTCTTC	CASSLNRVHEQFF
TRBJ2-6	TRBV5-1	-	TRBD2	TGCGCCAGCAGCCCGGGACTAGCGGGGGGAGGGGCCAACGTCCTGACTTTC	CASSPGLAGGGANVLTF
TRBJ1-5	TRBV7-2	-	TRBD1	TGTGCCAGCAGCTCGGGACAGGCTAGCAATCAGCCCCAGCATTTT	CASSSGQASNQPQHF
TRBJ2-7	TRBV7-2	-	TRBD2	TGTGCCAGCAGCTCTCTAATTACTAGCGGGAGAGGGGGCGAGCAGTACTTC	CASSSLITSGRGGEQYF
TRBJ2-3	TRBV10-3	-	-	TGTGCCATCACGGGGTCTAGCACAGATACGCAGTATTTT	CAITGSSTDTQYF